This T cell receptor (beta chain) was captured in a study of T cells in Graves' hyperthyroidism and ophthalmopathy. RNA transcripts yielded amplified TCR beta CDR3 regions. TCR CDR3 regions were first amplified by RT-PCR with HTBI primers. TCRdb ran MiXCR on the multiplex PCR reads and lists one entry per CDR3 protein. The sample has more than 500,000 distinct CDR3 sequences, roughly 16% seen once. This clonotype was observed a few times. The sequence derives from a woman aged 25 to 39 with Graves' hyperthyroidism. The sequenced sample consisted of blood.

CDR3 protein: CASSFRKAGGSITDTQYF. The DNA of the CDR3 is TGTGCCAGCAGCTTTCGGAAAGCGGGAGGGTCGATCACAGATACGCAGTATTTT. V is TRBV5-6 and J is TRBJ2-3, with TRBD2 identical over 10 bases. Germline CDR1 is SGHDT and CDR2 is YYEEEE. J lost 2 bases, V lost 2 bases, and 11 bases had no gene match. This CDR3 region has 18 residues.